Sequencing of this T cell receptor beta chain was carried out in a study of Graves' ophthalmopathy and Graves' hyperthyroidism. On the study more broadly: Peripheral blood was obtained at first diagnosis, ahead of any treatment.

CDR1 is LGHNA and CDR2 is YNFKEQ in the germline V gene. Trimming removed 0 bases at V and 1 base at J, with 7 bases between. CDR3 size: 15 residues. This clonotype appeared a few times. Its target is not known. The sequenced template was RNA, covering the TCR beta CDR3 region. Following a first-round RT-PCR that used HTBI primers, a second-round multiplex PCR was carried out. Via MiXCR, TCRdb re-called the multiplex PCR reads, giving one row per CDR3 protein. The data contain some 750,000 distinct CDR3 sequences, about 44% of them singletons. Study-level findings and limits: Sensitivity reached less than 71% and specificity approximately 78% when the model predicted ophthalmopathy progression.

Pregnant or lactating patients and those with other autoimmune diseases or uncontrolled infections were excluded. PBMCs stemmed from over 8 ml of fresh peripheral blood. The sequencing sample was made of peripheral blood. The sequence came from an adult man with Graves' ophthalmopathy. The chain employs TRBV4-2 and TRBJ1-5; D not certain. CDR3 DNA: TGTGCCAGCAGCCAAGATGTACAGAGCAATCAGCCCCAGCATTTT. Its translation is CASSQDVQSNQPQHF.